This TCR beta chain was recorded in a study of cytomegalovirus exposure and HLA in healthy donors. V lost 5 bases and J lost 1; bases outside the gene matches: 9. This CDR3 comprises 16 residues. Germline-derived CDR1 and CDR2 are MNHEY and SMNVEV (reference sequence). This clone was seen a single time. Its matching antigen is unknown. The protocol was immunoSEQ multiplex PCR, while the TCRdb copy is restricted to in-frame clones and leaves out a portion. Here the sample spans 120,000 or so clones, 89% being singletons. Study-wide points: Confirmation was obtained in vitro that a few CMV-associated chains are specific for CMV antigens.

The source material was PBMCs. This receptor was taken from a woman aged 18-30 years in good health and CMV-seronegative. The rearrangement uses TRBV27 and TRBJ1-1, with TRBD1 matching 8 bases. CDR3 sequence reads: CASSPRTGISNTEAFF. The CDR3, as DNA: TGTGCCAGCAGTCCTAGGACAGGGATATCGAACACTGAAGCTTTCTTT.